This entry lists 9 T cell receptor beta chains sequenced from one sample in a study of blood T cell repertoires in COVID-19. Here immunoSEQ multiplex PCR was the method, and the copy in TCRdb shows in-frame clones only, minus some. The sample shows some 110,000 clones, about two thirds of them seen only once. The sample taken for sequencing was peripheral blood. The receptors shown here come from a human donor with acute or convalescent COVID-19. The donor label of this sample is uncertain.

This chain joins TRBV6-1 and TRBJ1-6; no firm D call. The germline V and J ends were trimmed by 3 bases and 8 bases, with 8 bases remaining between them. This CDR3 is 13 amino acids long. The germline gives CDR1 MNHNS, CDR2 SASEGT. CDR3 region: CASSEESYSPLHF. The CDR3 DNA reads as TGTGCCAGCAGTGAGGAGAGTTATTCACCCCTCCACTTT.

This clone appeared once. The rearrangement joins TRBV19 to TRBJ1-6; D might be TRBD1 (5 bases). The CDR3 has 15 amino acids. Germline CDR1 is LNHDA and CDR2 is SQIVND (reference sequence). Trimming cost V 3 bases and J 6 bases, with 12 bases left between them. CDR3 sequence (DNA): TGTGCCAGTAGTATCTATGGACAAGTTAATTCACCCCTCCACTTT. The encoded protein is CASSIYGQVNSPLHF. The whole variable domain, remainder taken from reference TRBV19 and TRBJ1-6, is DGGITQSPKYLFRKEGQNVTLSCEQNLNHDAMYWYRQDPGQGLRLIYYSQIVNDFQKGDIAEGYSVSREKKESFPLTVTSAQKNPTAFYLCASSIYGQVNSPLHFGNGTRLTVT.

The rearrangement joins TRBV6-5 to TRBJ2-2, with D hard to call. The ends were cut back, 1 base at V and 4 bases at J, with 7 bases in the middle. Germline loops: CDR1 MNHEY, CDR2 SVGAGI. The CDR3 runs to 14 residues. CDR3 bases: TGTGCCAGCAGTTACTACTCGAGCACCGGGGAGCTGTTTTTT. Protein: CASSYYSSTGELFF.

The chain employs TRBV7-4 and TRBJ1-3; D remains ambiguous. V shed 8 bases and J shed 2 bases, with 19 bases lying between them. This CDR3 has 16 residues. The V gene's germline CDR1 is SGHVT and CDR2 SQSDAQ. The CDR3 nucleotides are TGTGCCAGCGGCCGTCTCGGCCGCGGAGCTGGAAACACCATATATTTT. Its translation: CASGRLGRGAGNTIYF.

The chain has TRBV21-1 and TRBJ2-7; the D segment call TRBD1 is taken from the table without a DNA check. TRBV21-1 is assigned pseudogene status. The CDR3 extends over 18 amino acids. The CDR3 region is CASSKEGSGHREKYEQYV. The CDR3 DNA reads TGTGCCAGCAGCAAAGAAGGGTCCGGCCACAGGGAAAAATACGAGCAGTACGTC.

The V call is TRBV10-2, the J call TRBJ1-2; 8 bases align to TRBD1. The CDR3 covers 13 residues. J gave up 5 bases and V 3 bases, and 2 bases lay outside the gene matches. Germline V gene data show CDR1 as WSHSY and CDR2 as SAAADI. CDR3 sequence: CASSDRGRYGYTF. CDR3 coding DNA: TGCGCCAGCAGTGACAGGGGGCGGTATGGCTACACCTTC.

The gene calls are TRBV6-5 and TRBJ1-6; possibly TRBD1 for D (6 bases). V shed 7 bases and J shed 7 bases, with 11 bases lying between them. The germline V gene encodes CDR1 MNHEY and CDR2 SVGAGI. The CDR3 covers 13 residues. CDR3 bases: TGTGCCAGCACCCGGACAGAGAATTCACCCCTCCACTTT. This gives the protein CASTRTENSPLHF.

The chain carries TRBV30 and TRBJ2-2; 9 positions agree with TRBD2. Per germline, CDR1 GTSNPN and CDR2 SVGIG (reference sequence). The CDR3 extends over 17 amino acids. J lost 0 bases, V lost 0 bases, and 5 bases had no gene match. The CDR3 nucleotides read TGTGCCTGGAGTGTAAGGGCTAGCGGGGCGAACACCGGGGAGCTGTTTTTT. Its translation: CAWSVRASGANTGELFF.

Only a few counts were recorded for this clone. The rearrangement links TRBV24-1 to TRBJ1-2; TRBD1 aligns across 9 bases. The trim removed 7 bases at V and 13 bases at J, leaving 9 bases unmatched. Germline assignment: CDR1 KGHDR and CDR2 SFDVKD. This CDR3 comprises 12 residues. CDR3 sequence reads: CATSPGTGISTF. The DNA of the CDR3 is TGTGCCACCAGCCCCGGGACAGGGATCTCCACCTTC.